The T cell receptor beta chain under discussion was sequenced for a study of CD8 T cells in ankylosing spondylitis (dated by TCRdb to 2017 to 2019). About the investigation overall: T cell receptor beta repertoires were profiled in healthy donors and ankylosing spondylitis patients so that disease-linked TCR variants could be found. Peripheral blood samples were taken, and synovial fluid was additionally collected from ankylosing spondylitis patients. In total, the full study cohort was made up of over a hundred healthy donors and 25 or so ankylosing spondylitis patients.

Spanning cysteine to phenylalanine, the CDR3 consists of 12 amino acids. The kept DNA is CDR3 alone, 36 bases in frame from the first base. V gives up 5 bases and J gives up 11 bases, and the segment between their germline ends measures 13 bases. CDR1 and CDR2, per the germline V gene, are MNHEY and SVGEGT. Comment on this clonotype: Its target antigen remains unknown. No clone much larger than this one lies a single base away; base qualities are absent.

TCRdb lists the instrument as Illumina HiSeq 2500. Quantitative 5'-RACE with molecular barcodes was used to prepare TCR beta libraries. The published analysis was carried out like this. Disease-linked TCR variants were identified with a new computational method built on a probabilistic model of VDJ rearrangement. TCRdb applied fastp at Q25 and MiXCR to the public reads, then kept only in-frame beta chains. Merged by CDR3 protein, the rows form single entries marked with the most common genes and DNA. TCRdb, not the authors, supplied the V and J calls. Within this sample are about 140,000 distinct CDR3 sequences, with around a third of them counted one time only. The ten largest clones capture 4.5% to 6% of the sample. Synovial fluid samples were matched to blood samples from the same ankylosing spondylitis patients. Paper-wide results and their limitations: The disease-linked clones were reported to be significantly enriched in matched synovial fluid samples from ankylosing spondylitis patients. A CD8+ phenotype was shown by the disease-linked clones, which were found at relatively low frequencies in peripheral blood. Some of the motif variants had been reported before in the synovial fluid and blood of reactive arthritis patients, a finding that suggests common disease-initiation mechanisms. A TCR beta motif made up of several highly homologous amino acid variants appeared to be characteristic of blood from ankylosing spondylitis patients.

Sequenced input: synovial fluid, either unsorted or a sorted T cell fraction (not recorded which). The V gene is TRBV6-2 or TRBV6-3 and the J gene is TRBJ2-1, and the D gene may be TRBD1, 6 bases matching. The TCR sequence derives from a male donor with ankylosing spondylitis. The DNA sequence is as follows: TGTGCCAGCAGTCCGCAGGGGAGTAAGCAGTTCTTC. Its protein reads: CASSPQGSKQFF.